The entry below gives a single T cell receptor beta chain sequence along with its context. Its antigen is as yet unknown. Just one base apart from a much larger clone, this may be a read error. This record comes from a study of CD8 T cells in ankylosing spondylitis. The CDR3 extends over 13 amino acids. Germline assignment: CDR1 SGHRS and CDR2 YFSETQ. Library preparation for TCR beta used quantitative 5'-RACE with molecular barcodes. TCRdb passed the 5' RACE reads through MiXCR, listing each CDR3 protein once. The table includes about 460,000 distinct CDR3 sequences, about 5.4% detected once. Study observations and caveats: Clones linked to disease, bearing a CD8+ phenotype, were relatively rare in peripheral blood. Clones tied to disease were said to be significantly enriched in matched ankylosing spondylitis synovial fluid. Characteristic of ankylosing spondylitis blood, it appeared, was a TCR beta motif comprising several highly homologous variants.

Sequencing was done on a sample of blood, either unsorted or a sorted T cell fraction (not recorded which). This TCR was sampled from a male donor with ankylosing spondylitis. The chain couples TRBV5-1 to TRBJ1-2; 11 bases match TRBD1. The CDR3 nucleotides read TGCACCAGCACCATGGGACAGGGGGATGGCTACACCTTC. Amino acids: CTSTMGQGDGYTF.